A single sample is the source of the 30 T cell receptor beta chains below, sequenced in a study of cytomegalovirus exposure and HLA in healthy donors. The PCR was carried out with 60 Vbeta primers and 13 Jbeta primers. Repertoires were generated with immunoSEQ multiplex PCR, while TCRdb's copy carries only in-frame clones and drops some. Counted here are some 180,000 clones, about 82% occurring once; the ten biggest clones make up about 2.1%. Sequencing was carried out using PBMCs. The receptors here all came from a woman aged 25 to 39 in good health and CMV-seronegative.

The chain links TRBV7-2 to TRBJ2-5, with 8 bases identical to TRBD2. The germline V gene has CDR1 SGHTA and CDR2 FQGNSA. J lost 4 bases, V lost 5 bases, and 9 bases had no gene match. The CDR3 extends over 15 amino acids. The CDR3 spells CASSPRGGAGETQYF. The CDR3, as DNA: TGTGCCAGCAGCCCCCGGGGGGGGGCGGGAGAGACCCAGTACTTC. The whole variable domain, filled in from reference TRBV7-2 and TRBJ2-5, reads GAGVSQSPSNKVTEKGKDVELRCDPISGHTALYWYRQSLGQGLEFLIYFQGNSAPDKSGLPSDRFSAERTGGSVSTLTIQRTQQEDSAVYLCASSPRGGAGETQYFGPGTRLLVL.

The gene calls are TRBV6-5 and TRBJ1-1; D is undetermined. The germline V gene encodes CDR1 MNHEY and CDR2 SVGAGI. V was clipped by 0 bases and J by 1 base, with 9 bases between them. The CDR3 is made up of 15 amino acids. DNA of the CDR3: TGTGCCAGCAGTTACTCGAGGGCAGCGAACACTGAAGCTTTCTTT. Protein sequence: CASSYSRAANTEAFF.

This chain joins TRBV28 and TRBJ1-5, with 7 bases identical to TRBD1. The V gene's germline CDR1 is MDHEN and CDR2 SYDVKM. The length of the CDR3 is 15 residues. V gave up 2 bases and J gave up 1 base; unmatched junction bases: 2. The chain's CDR3 is CASSLPGQSNQPQHF. The CDR3 bases are TGTGCCAGCAGTTTACCGGGACAGAGCAATCAGCCCCAGCATTTT. Looking up the rest from reference TRBV28 and TRBJ1-5 gives the full variable domain: DVKVTQSSRYLVKRTGEKVFLECVQDMDHENMFWYRQDPGLGLRLIYFSYDVKMKEKGDIPEGYSVSREKKERFSLILESASTNQTSMYLCASSLPGQSNQPQHFGDGTRLSIL.

This chain connects TRBV2 to TRBJ2-7; D not resolved. Trimming took 6 bases from V and 3 from J, leaving 6 bases between them. The CDR3 length is 11 residues. Germline V lookup: CDR1 SNHLY, CDR2 FYNNEI. CDR3: CASSEYYEQYF. The CDR3 coding sequence is TGTGCCAGCAGCGAGTACTACGAGCAGTACTTC.

The gene calls are TRBV7-3 and TRBJ1-1; D may be TRBD1 (6 bases). The CDR3 spans 15 residues. V lost 2 bases to trimming and J lost 0 bases, with 10 bases between them. The germline CDR1 and CDR2 sequences are SGHTA and FQGTGA. CDR3 in amino acids: CASSLFGQMNTEAFF. In nucleotides, the CDR3 is TGTGCCAGCAGCTTATTTGGACAGATGAACACTGAAGCTTTCTTT.

The rearrangement joins TRBV7-2 to TRBJ2-1, with 8 bases lining up with TRBD2. The V segment lost 1 base and the J segment 12 bases; nucleotides outside the gene matches: 8. Germline CDR1 and CDR2: SGHTA and FQGNSA. CDR3 length equals 14 residues. The CDR3 sequence: CASSLVTSGHWQFF. The DNA of the CDR3 is TGTGCCAGCAGCTTAGTCACTAGCGGCCATTGGCAGTTCTTC.

V is TRBV5-1 and J is TRBJ1-6; 7 positions match TRBD1. V lost 3 bases and J lost 6; bases outside the gene matches: 9. The V gene's germline CDR1 is SGHRS and CDR2 YFSETQ. CDR3 length equals 16 residues. CDR3 in amino acids: CASSSQGPMGNSPLHF. The CDR3 DNA is TGCGCCAGCAGCTCACAGGGGCCAATGGGTAATTCACCCCTCCACTTT. The full variable domain, its missing parts supplied by reference TRBV5-1 and TRBJ1-6, is KAGVTQTPRYLIKTRGQQVTLSCSPISGHRSVSWYQQTPGQGLQFLFEYFSETQRNKGNFPGRFSGRQFSNSRSEMNVSTLELGDSALYLCASSSQGPMGNSPLHFGNGTRLTVT.

The DNA for the CDR3 is TGCGCCAGCAATCCGGGACTAGCGGACAATGAGCAGTTCTTC. Its translation: CASNPGLADNEQFF. The chain carries TRBV10-1 and TRBJ2-1; TRBD2 aligns across 11 bases. The J segment lost 5 bases and the V segment lost 7 bases, leaving 4 bases of the junction unmatched. The CDR3 sequence is 14 residues long. The germline V gene encodes CDR1 WNHNN and CDR2 SYGVQD (reference sequence).

The CDR3: CASSIGPSGLAGTASYNEQFF. In nucleotides, the CDR3 is TGTGCCAGTAGTATAGGACCCTCGGGACTAGCCGGAACTGCCTCCTACAATGAGCAGTTCTTC. The chain links TRBV19 to TRBJ2-1, with TRBD2 identical over 9 bases. Germline CDR1 LNHDA, CDR2 SQIVND (reference sequence). V dropped 1 base and J dropped 0; count of bases not matched to a gene: 16. This CDR3 region has 21 residues.

The chain recombines TRBV29-1 with TRBJ1-3, with D perhaps matching TRBD1 (5 bases). CDR1 and CDR2 (germline): SQVTM, ANQGSEA. The CDR3 covers 13 residues. V dropped 4 bases and J dropped 1 base, with 8 bases sitting between them. The CDR3 sequence: CSVGQSSGNTIYF. CDR3 DNA sequence: TGCAGCGTTGGACAGAGTTCTGGAAACACCATATATTTT.

This chain links TRBV13 with TRBJ2-5; TRBD2 matches 8 bases. This CDR3 spans 15 amino acids. Germline V gene data show CDR1 as PRHDT and CDR2 as FYEKMQ (reference sequence). Trimming at V came to 1 base and at J to 4 bases, leaving 5 bases not matched to a gene. CDR3 nucleotides: TGTGCCAGCAGCTTAGCGGGGGGGCCACGAGAGACCCAGTACTTC. Protein sequence: CASSLAGGPRETQYF.

The chain uses TRBV7-9 and TRBJ1-1; D call uncertain. CDR3 length equals 15 residues. The germline CDR1 and CDR2 sequences are SEHNR and FQNEAQ (reference sequence). V gave up 2 bases and J gave up 6 bases, with 16 bases separating them. The CDR3 sequence is CASSLKLLNGPEAFF. For the CDR3, the DNA is TGTGCCAGCAGCTTAAAACTTTTAAATGGGCCTGAAGCTTTCTTT.

The chain joins TRBV9 to TRBJ2-7, with a weak D call TRBD1 (5 bases). Germline V lookup: CDR1 SGDLS, CDR2 YYNGEE. Trimming cost V 4 bases and J 6 bases, with 17 bases left between them. CDR3 length equals 14 residues. The CDR3 loop is CASSSGSSPPEQYF. DNA for the CDR3: TGTGCCAGCAGCTCAGGGTCTTCTCCCCCCGAGCAGTACTTC.

The chain links TRBV6-6 to TRBJ2-5, with TRBD2 as a possible D gene (7 bases). CDR1 is MNHNY, CDR2 SVGAGI, per germline (reference sequence). V lost 8 bases to trimming and J lost 5 bases, with 24 bases between them. The CDR3 extends over 16 amino acids. The CDR3 bases are TGTGCCAGCCCCCCTCTCTCGGGGGGACACCTTGAGACCCAGTACTTC. Translating gives CASPPLSGGHLETQYF.

This chain connects TRBV5-4 to TRBJ1-5; 10 nucleotides match TRBD1. Trimming removed 0 bases from V and 5 bases from J; junction bases left unmatched: 2. CDR3 length: 15 amino acids. CDR1 and CDR2 from the germline V gene are SGHNT and YYREEE (reference sequence). As DNA, the CDR3 is TGTGCCAGCAGCTTGGGGACAGGGGGGGATCAGCCCCAGCATTTT. It yields the protein CASSLGTGGDQPQHF.

This clone turned up a few times. The chain is built from TRBV27 and TRBJ1-1; 10 nucleotides line up with TRBD1. The ends lost 5 bases at V and 1 base at J; junction bases unmatched: 10. The CDR3 has 17 residues. CDR1 is MNHEY and CDR2 is SMNVEV in the germline V gene (reference sequence). CDR3 DNA sequence: TGTGCCAGCAGTCCAGACCCGGGACAGGGGAAGAACACTGAAGCTTTCTTT. The encoded protein is CASSPDPGQGKNTEAFF.

This clone showed up just once. V usage is TRBV7-3 and J usage is TRBJ2-3; possible D gene TRBD2, 6 bases. The CDR3 is 16 residues long. The germline V gene encodes CDR1 SGHTA and CDR2 FQGTGA. Trimming stripped 2 bases from V and 5 bases from J, with 17 bases between. CDR3 amino acids: CASSLPAGGAGDTQYF. The CDR3 coding sequence is TGTGCCAGCAGCTTACCGGCCGGGGGAGCGGGAGATACGCAGTATTTT.

The rearrangement links TRBV30 to TRBJ2-2, with no clear D. The V gene lost 2 bases and the J gene lost 1 base, with 5 bases spanning the gap. The CDR3 consists of 13 residues. Looked up from germline, CDR1 is GTSNPN and CDR2 is SVGIG (reference sequence). CDR3 amino acids: CAWSNRNTGELFF. The CDR3 DNA reads as TGTGCCTGGAGTAACAGGAACACCGGGGAGCTGTTTTTT. The whole variable domain, remainder taken from reference TRBV30 and TRBJ2-2, is SQTIHQWPATLVQPVGSPLSLECTVEGTSNPNLYWYRQAAGRGLQLLFYSVGIGQISSEVPQNLSASRPQDRQFILSSKKLLLSDSGFYLCAWSNRNTGELFFGEGSRLTVL.

V gene TRBV30 combines with J gene TRBJ1-2, with 9 bases that match TRBD1. The CDR3 length is 14 residues. CDR1 GTSNPN and CDR2 SVGIG come from the germline V gene (reference sequence). The V gene end was trimmed by 5 bases and the J gene end by 7 bases; junction bases not matched to a gene: 11. CDR3 sequence (DNA): TGTGCCTGGTGCGAGGGACAGGGCCTAGGTGGCTACACCTTC. This gives the protein CAWCEGQGLGGYTF. The full variable domain, in which reference TRBV30 and TRBJ1-2 provide the parts outside the CDR3, is SQTIHQWPATLVQPVGSPLSLECTVEGTSNPNLYWYRQAAGRGLQLLFYSVGIGQISSEVPQNLSASRPQDRQFILSSKKLLLSDSGFYLCAWCEGQGLGGYTFGSGTRLTVV.

This sequence joins TRBV7-2 and TRBJ2-3; the match to TRBD2 covers 10 bases. Germline CDR1 is SGHTA and CDR2 is FQGNSA. This CDR3 is 15 amino acids long. J lost 6 bases, V lost 4 bases, and 7 bases had no gene match. The CDR3 loop is CASSSQTSGWDTQYF. The CDR3 nucleotides are TGTGCCAGCAGCTCCCAGACTAGCGGGTGGGATACGCAGTATTTT.

This chain links TRBV29-1 with TRBJ2-2; TRBD1 matches at 8 bases. The CDR3 loop spans 15 amino acids. V shed 7 bases and J 3 bases; nucleotides not matched to a gene: 10. Germline values: CDR1 SQVTM, CDR2 ANQGSEA. The chain's CDR3 is CSGRQGSVDTGELFF. The DNA for the CDR3 is TGCAGCGGTCGACAGGGGAGCGTTGACACCGGGGAGCTGTTTTTT.

The chain links TRBV6-1 to TRBJ2-6; no reliable D call. Germline V CDR1 and CDR2: MNHNS, SASEGT. V was clipped by 2 bases and J by 2 bases, with 7 bases between them. This CDR3 has 15 amino acids. CDR3 nucleotide sequence: TGTGCCAGCAGTGAAAATCCCACTGGGGCCAACGTCCTGACTTTC. This codes for CASSENPTGANVLTF.

This sequence joins TRBV2 and TRBJ2-7, with D possibly TRBD1 on 7 matching bases. The CDR3 runs 15 residues. CDR1 is SNHLY, CDR2 FYNNEI, per germline. Trimming took 6 bases from V and 0 from J, leaving 15 bases between them. The DNA for the CDR3 is TGTGCCAGCAGGATGCGGGACAGTTTCTCCTACGAGCAGTACTTC. Its translation: CASRMRDSFSYEQYF.

The genes are TRBV5-6 and TRBJ2-7; 9 bases fit TRBD1. There are 19 residues in the CDR3. The germline CDR1 and CDR2 sequences are SGHDT and YYEEEE. Losses at the gene ends were 1 base for V and 4 bases for J; bases not matched to a gene: 18. The CDR3 is CASSLLLTGGLVGIYEQYF. For the CDR3, the DNA is TGTGCCAGCAGCTTGCTGCTTACAGGGGGCTTGGTGGGTATTTACGAGCAGTACTTC.

This clone was detected only once. CDR3 protein: CASSPPSTGGWSEAFF. CDR3 coding DNA: TGTGCCAGCTCACCACCAAGTACAGGGGGCTGGTCTGAAGCTTTCTTT. The rearrangement joins TRBV18 to TRBJ1-1; 9 bases match TRBD1. The CDR3 length is 16 residues. CDR1 is KGHSH, CDR2 LQKENI, per germline. The trim removed 0 bases at V and 6 bases at J, leaving 8 bases unmatched.

The chain uses TRBV5-1 and TRBJ2-2, with D possibly TRBD2 on 5 matching bases. V was shortened by 5 bases and J by 6 bases, with 14 bases between the two germline ends. Per the germline V gene, CDR1 is SGHRS and CDR2 is YFSETQ. There are 14 residues in the CDR3. In nucleotides, the CDR3 is TGCGCCAGCAGTTTTAGGATTAGCGCCGGGGAGCTGTTTTTT. Translation: CASSFRISAGELFF.

The chain employs TRBV9 and TRBJ2-3; the match to TRBD2 covers 8 bases. CDR3 length: 18 amino acids. The V gene end was trimmed by 0 bases and the J gene end by 1 base; junction bases not matched to a gene: 10. Looked up from germline, CDR1 is SGDLS and CDR2 is YYNGEE. This CDR3 is CASSVAGSGAGGTDTQYF. The CDR3 coding sequence is TGTGCCAGCAGCGTAGCTGGGTCGGGAGCGGGGGGCACAGATACGCAGTATTTT.

The rearrangement joins TRBV7-2 to TRBJ2-2; a possible D gene is TRBD1 (5 bases). This CDR3 spans 15 amino acids. Deletions cut 5 bases from V and 0 bases from J, with 10 bases between. Germline loops: CDR1 SGHTA, CDR2 FQGNSA. Written as DNA, the CDR3 is TGTGCCAGCAGCCCGGACACATCGAACACCGGGGAGCTGTTTTTT. Translated, it gives CASSPDTSNTGELFF.

This chain uses TRBV5-1 with TRBJ2-3; 7 bases align to TRBD2. The J segment lost 0 bases and the V segment lost 4 bases, leaving 8 bases of the junction unmatched. The CDR3 totals 16 residues. Germline CDR1 and CDR2: SGHRS and YFSETQ. CDR3 amino acids: CASSEQRGPSTDTQYF. The CDR3 DNA is TGCGCCAGCAGCGAACAGCGGGGACCTAGCACAGATACGCAGTATTTT.

The chain joins TRBV5-5 to TRBJ1-2; D not certain. Deletions cut 0 bases from V and 6 bases from J, with 12 bases between. The V gene's germline CDR1 is SGHKS and CDR2 YYEKEE (reference sequence). The CDR3 runs to 14 residues. The CDR3 loop is CASSLGPGQDGYTF. CDR3 DNA sequence: TGTGCCAGCAGCTTGGGTCCTGGGCAGGATGGCTACACCTTC.